Shown below are 29 T cell receptor beta chains from a single sample sequenced in a study of blood T cell repertoires in COVID-19 (dated by TCRdb to 2019 to 2021). Library preparation employed the immunoSEQ multiplex PCR assay. Drawn from immuneACCESS, this table holds only the in-frame rearrangements with V and J called that TCRdb kept. Clones are partly lost; checked studies trace under half to an unresolved V gene and leave the rest unexplained. Here the sample has a few hundred thousand clones; 86% occur a single time. About 12% of the sample goes to the ten largest clones. Sequencing was done on a sample of peripheral blood. These receptor sequences come from a woman aged 70-85 years with COVID-19, enrolled during active disease.

This sequence joins TRBV20-1 and TRBJ2-7; no reliable D call. Looked up from germline, CDR1 is DFQATT and CDR2 is SNEGSKA (reference sequence). CDR3 length: 11 residues. The V end was cut by 4 bases, the J end by 2 bases, with 6 bases between. The CDR3 sequence is CSAKRTYEQYF. CDR3 nucleotide sequence: TGCAGTGCTAAGCGAACCTACGAGCAGTACTTC.

The table lists this clone with a count of one. The V gene is TRBV6-1, the J gene TRBJ1-5; D ambiguous. Trimming stripped 2 bases from V and 10 bases from J, with 18 bases between. CDR3 length: 15 amino acids. Germline loops: CDR1 MNHNS, CDR2 SASEGT. CDR3 bases: TGTGCCAGCAGTGAAAATGTCGTATCCGTTAAACCCCAGCATTTT. It codes for CASSENVVSVKPQHF.

This rearrangement joins TRBV27 to TRBJ1-1; maybe TRBD1 (6 bases). The V gene lost 5 bases and the J gene lost 4 bases, with 8 bases spanning the gap. Germline V gene lookup returns CDR1 MNHEY and CDR2 SMNVEV (reference sequence). The CDR3 is 12 residues long. The CDR3 reads CASSHRATEAFF. In nucleotides, the CDR3 is TGTGCCAGCAGTCACAGGGCCACTGAAGCTTTCTTT.

V gene TRBV18 combines with J gene TRBJ2-1; 8 bases are a match to TRBD1. The CDR3 has 17 residues. V was pared by 2 bases and J by 5 bases, with 11 bases of the junction left unmatched. From germline, CDR1 is KGHSH and CDR2 LQKENI. CDR3 coding DNA: TGTGCCAGCTCACCATGGTTAGGCCAGGACAGGGACAATGAGCAGTTCTTC. This translates into CASSPWLGQDRDNEQFF.

Ten or more counts support this clone. CDR3: CASSSPEGQAYNEQFF. The CDR3 nucleotides read TGTGCCAGCAGCAGTCCGGAGGGGCAAGCCTACAATGAGCAGTTCTTC. The V gene is TRBV11-2, the J gene TRBJ2-1; a weak D match, TRBD2 (6 bases). V lost 5 bases and J lost 2, with 16 bases in between. Looked up from germline, CDR1 is SGHAT and CDR2 is FQNNGV. The CDR3 loop spans 16 amino acids. Full variable domain (remainder filled in from reference TRBV11-2 and TRBJ2-1): EAGVAQSPRYKIIEKRQSVAFWCNPISGHATLYWYQQILGQGPKLLIQFQNNGVVDDSQLPKDRFSAERLKGVDSTLKIQPAKLEDSAVYLCASSSPEGQAYNEQFFGPGTRLTVL.

The chain carries TRBV6-5 and TRBJ1-3; the D is unclear. CDR3 length: 13 residues. V was pared by 6 bases and J by 0 bases, with 6 bases between. Germline V gene data show CDR1 as MNHEY and CDR2 as SVGAGI. The CDR3 spells CASRQNSGNTIYF. Written as DNA, the CDR3 is TGTGCCAGCAGACAGAACTCTGGAAACACCATATATTTT.

The chain employs TRBV3-1 (or the pseudogene TRBV3-2) and TRBJ1-4; D is unresolved. Per germline, CDR1 LGHDT and CDR2 YNNKEL (reference sequence). CDR3 length: 20 amino acids. Trimming shortened V by 0 bases and J by 7 bases, and 27 bases separated the two germline ends. The CDR3 nucleotides read TGTGCCAGCAGCCAAGAATCCCTCGGCGCCGTCCCGAGGGAGGGTGAAAAACTGTTTTTT. Amino acid sequence: CASSQESLGAVPREGEKLFF.

V gene TRBV19 combines with J gene TRBJ2-1, with 9 positions matching TRBD1. V shed 7 bases, J shed 4 bases, and the junction held 11 bases outside the gene matches. Germline V gene sequence: CDR1 LNHDA, CDR2 SQIVND (reference sequence). The CDR3 sequence is 16 residues long. CDR3 loop: CASTRAGTGKYNEQFF. The CDR3 coding sequence is TGTGCCAGTACCCGAGCAGGGACAGGGAAGTACAATGAGCAGTTCTTC.

This sequence joins TRBV14 and TRBJ2-2; TRBD2 matches at 7 bases. Trimming took 4 bases from V and 4 from J; bases not matched to a gene: 3. The CDR3 extends over 14 amino acids. Germline V CDR1 and CDR2: SGHDN, FVKESK. CDR3 sequence: CASSRGGGTGELFF. The CDR3, as DNA: TGTGCCAGCAGCCGGGGCGGGGGCACCGGGGAGCTGTTTTTT.

The chain uses TRBV2 and TRBJ1-5; unclear D gene. Between the trimmed V and J ends, which lost 6 bases and 5 bases, there was a span of 14 bases. Germline assignment: CDR1 SNHLY and CDR2 FYNNEI. This CDR3 is built from 14 residues. DNA of the CDR3: TGTGCCAGCAGCGATAGGACGAGGGATCAGCCCCAGCATTTT. Encoded protein: CASSDRTRDQPQHF.

The rearrangement uses TRBV27 and TRBJ2-7; weak D call: TRBD1 (5 bases). The germline V and J ends were trimmed by 4 bases and 0 bases, with 13 bases remaining between them. Germline V gene sequence: CDR1 MNHEY, CDR2 SMNVEV (reference sequence). The CDR3 runs to 15 residues. Here the CDR3 DNA reads TGTGCCAGCAGTTCCCCCAGACAGAGCTCCTACGAGCAGTACTTC. This encodes CASSSPRQSSYEQYF.

This chain connects TRBV19 to TRBJ1-1, with TRBD1 as a possible D gene (5 bases). This CDR3 is built from 13 residues. CDR1 is LNHDA, CDR2 SQIVND, per germline (reference sequence). The V end was cut by 7 bases, the J end by 4 bases, with 13 bases between. The CDR3 DNA reads as TGTGCCAGTACCGAGACGGGGGGCACTGAAGCTTTCTTT. Protein product: CASTETGGTEAFF.

This chain joins TRBV20-1 and TRBJ1-1, with D perhaps TRBD1 (6 bases). The V end lost 6 bases, the J end lost 6 bases, and 11 bases lay between the germline ends. The CDR3 extends over 11 amino acids. Germline V gives CDR1 DFQATT, CDR2 SNEGSKA (reference sequence). The CDR3 coding sequence is TGCAGTGCCAAGACAGGAGCTGAAGCTTTCTTT. It translates to CSAKTGAEAFF.

The V call is TRBV19, the J call TRBJ1-1; 9 nucleotides match TRBD1. CDR3 length: 16 residues. Germline V CDR1 and CDR2: LNHDA, SQIVND (reference sequence). V trimming: 5 bases; J trimming: 0 bases; junction bases outside the gene matches: 7. CDR3 nucleotide sequence: TGTGCCAGTAGTGCGCGGACAGGGGTATTGAACACTGAAGCTTTCTTT. It codes for CASSARTGVLNTEAFF.

This rearrangement joins TRBV6-6 to TRBJ2-7; possible D gene TRBD1, 6 bases. The CDR3 length is 13 residues. Trimming removed 6 bases from V and 3 bases from J, with 12 bases in between. In germline, CDR1 is MNHNY, CDR2 SVGAGI (reference sequence). CDR3 sequence (DNA): TGTGCCAGCAGAGGGCAGGGGATCTACGAGCAGTACTTC. Residues: CASRGQGIYEQYF.

This clone was seen once. The chain is built from TRBV7-9 and TRBJ2-2; TRBD2 might be the D (6 bases). Trimming cost V 3 bases and J 2 bases, with 13 bases left between them. The CDR3 sequence is 16 residues long. CDR1 SEHNR and CDR2 FQNEAQ come from the germline V gene (reference sequence). CDR3 in DNA: TGTGCCAGCAGCTTTACGGGACTGCCAAACACCGGGGAGCTGTTTTTT. Its translation is CASSFTGLPNTGELFF.

The J gene is TRBJ2-1, the V gene TRBV5-1; a possible D gene is TRBD2 (6 bases). V was cut by 0 bases and J by 15 bases, with 16 bases left in between. Germline V gene lookup returns CDR1 SGHRS and CDR2 YFSETQ. The CDR3 length is 13 residues. This CDR3 reads CASSLEGLRRPFF. In DNA, the CDR3 is TGCGCCAGCAGCTTGGAGGGACTCCGACGTCCGTTCTTC.

This clone has more than one count but fewer than ten. The genes are TRBV19 and TRBJ1-6; TRBD1 aligns across 7 bases. The CDR3 length is 15 residues. Per germline, CDR1 LNHDA and CDR2 SQIVND (reference sequence). The V gene end was trimmed by 2 bases and the J gene end by 7 bases; junction bases not matched to a gene: 5. The CDR3 DNA follows: TGTGCCAGTAGTATACAGGGGGTATTAAATTCACCCCTCCACTTT. Translating it yields CASSIQGVLNSPLHF.

The chain uses TRBV13 and TRBJ1-1; 8 positions match TRBD1. Germline V gene data show CDR1 as PRHDT and CDR2 as FYEKMQ (reference sequence). Unmatched junction bases numbered 8, after V lost 5 bases and J lost 0 bases. This CDR3 is 16 amino acids long. In nucleotides, the CDR3 is TGTGCCAGCAGCCTACCAGGGGGCGCGGTGAACACTGAAGCTTTCTTT. Translated: CASSLPGGAVNTEAFF. Together with reference TRBV13 and TRBJ1-1, the CDR3 gives the full variable domain: AAGVIQSPRHLIKEKRETATLKCYPIPRHDTVYWYQQGPGQDPQFLISFYEKMQSDKGSIPDRFSAQQFSDYHSELNMSSLELGDSALYFCASSLPGGAVNTEAFFGQGTRLTVV.

This rearrangement joins TRBV10-3 to TRBJ2-5; 9 nucleotides align to TRBD1. Losses at the gene ends were 5 bases for V and 5 bases for J; bases not matched to a gene: 15. The CDR3 length is 17 residues. The germline gives CDR1 ENHRY, CDR2 SYGVKD. The CDR3 reads CAISINPRDREEETQYF. CDR3 bases: TGTGCCATCAGTATAAACCCCCGGGACAGGGAAGAGGAGACCCAGTACTTC.

The gene calls are TRBV28 and TRBJ1-4, with D possibly being TRBD1 (5 bases). The CDR3 has 14 amino acids. Per the germline V gene, CDR1 is MDHEN and CDR2 is SYDVKM. The germline V and J ends were trimmed by 7 bases and 6 bases, with 15 bases remaining between them. The CDR3 DNA reads TGTGCCAGCAACCTGGGCAGGGCCTATGAAAAACTGTTTTTT. Its protein is CASNLGRAYEKLFF.

The chain combines TRBV18 with TRBJ2-1; 9 nucleotides align to TRBD2. The CDR3 loop spans 15 amino acids. Unmatched junction bases numbered 5, after V lost 3 bases and J lost 5 bases. Germline-derived CDR1 and CDR2 are KGHSH and LQKENI. The CDR3 DNA follows: TGTGCCAGCTCACCCTTAGCGGGGGAAAACAATGAGCAGTTCTTC. Its translation: CASSPLAGENNEQFF.

The gene calls are TRBV29-1 and TRBJ1-2; D might be TRBD1 (5 bases). The CDR3 has 11 amino acids. V was pared by 4 bases and J by 6 bases, with 9 bases between. Germline V CDR1 and CDR2: SQVTM, ANQGSEA. CDR3 sequence reads: CSVVRGNGYTF. The CDR3 DNA reads TGCAGCGTTGTTCGGGGGAATGGCTACACCTTC.

V usage is TRBV10-2 and J usage is TRBJ1-6; D perhaps matches TRBD1 (5 bases). The germline V gene has CDR1 WSHSY and CDR2 SAAADI. V was cut by 10 bases and J by 4 bases, with 14 bases left in between. The CDR3 is 14 amino acids. CDR3 region: CAIAQRQYNSPLHF. The CDR3 coding sequence is TGCGCCATCGCTCAGAGACAGTATAATTCACCCCTCCACTTT.

This clone has just one count. V usage is TRBV21-1 and J usage is TRBJ2-3; TRBD2 reflects the table's D call only, with no check against the DNA. TRBV21-1 is listed as a pseudogene. CDR3 size: 14 residues. The CDR3 nucleotides read TGTGCCAGCATGTGGGGGGGCCAGGGAGATACGCAGTATTTT. Its protein product is CASMWGGQGDTQYF.

CDR3 region: CASQRGNRETQYF. CDR3 nucleotides: TGTGCCAGCCAGCGGGGGAACCGAGAGACCCAGTACTTC. This chain links TRBV6-5 with TRBJ2-5; 8 nucleotides agree with TRBD2. Germline CDR1 reads MNHEY; CDR2 reads SVGAGI. The CDR3 covers 13 residues. Trimming cost V 8 bases and J 4 bases; bases outside gene matches: 6.

This chain links TRBV5-1 with TRBJ1-2; D remains ambiguous. CDR1 and CDR2 from the germline V gene are SGHRS and YFSETQ. V was cut by 0 bases and J by 2 bases, with 11 bases left in between. The CDR3 extends over 15 amino acids. The CDR3 DNA reads TGCGCCAGCAGCTTGGAATCGGTACAGAACTATGGCTACACCTTC. Its protein product is CASSLESVQNYGYTF.

The chain carries TRBV4-1 and TRBJ2-5; 8 bases fit TRBD2. V lost 4 bases and J lost 5; bases outside the gene matches: 9. Per germline, CDR1 MGHRA and CDR2 YSYEKL. This CDR3 is 15 amino acids long. In nucleotides, the CDR3 is TGCGCCAGCAGCCCCTTGTCGGGGGGGGCGGAGACCCAGTACTTC. This translates into CASSPLSGGAETQYF.

This chain uses TRBV6-5 with TRBJ1-2; no clear D gene. The germline CDR1 and CDR2 sequences are MNHEY and SVGAGI. V lost 10 bases and J lost 3, with 6 bases in between. The CDR3 totals 10 residues. In DNA form, the CDR3 reads TGTGCCACTCTTGACTATGGCTACACCTTC. Translating it yields CATLDYGYTF.